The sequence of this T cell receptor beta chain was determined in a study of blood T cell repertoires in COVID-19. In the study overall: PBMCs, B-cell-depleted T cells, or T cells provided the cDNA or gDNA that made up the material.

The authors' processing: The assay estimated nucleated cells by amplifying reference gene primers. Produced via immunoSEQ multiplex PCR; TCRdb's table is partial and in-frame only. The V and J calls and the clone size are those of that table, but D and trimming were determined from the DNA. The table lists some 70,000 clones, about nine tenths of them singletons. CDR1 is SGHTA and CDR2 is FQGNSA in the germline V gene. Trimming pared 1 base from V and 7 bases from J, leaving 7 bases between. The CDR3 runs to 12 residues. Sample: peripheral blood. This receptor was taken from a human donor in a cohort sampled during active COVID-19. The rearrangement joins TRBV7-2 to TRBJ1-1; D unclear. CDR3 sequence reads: CASSLDYSEAFF. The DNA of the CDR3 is TGTGCCAGCAGCTTAGATTACAGTGAAGCTTTCTTT.